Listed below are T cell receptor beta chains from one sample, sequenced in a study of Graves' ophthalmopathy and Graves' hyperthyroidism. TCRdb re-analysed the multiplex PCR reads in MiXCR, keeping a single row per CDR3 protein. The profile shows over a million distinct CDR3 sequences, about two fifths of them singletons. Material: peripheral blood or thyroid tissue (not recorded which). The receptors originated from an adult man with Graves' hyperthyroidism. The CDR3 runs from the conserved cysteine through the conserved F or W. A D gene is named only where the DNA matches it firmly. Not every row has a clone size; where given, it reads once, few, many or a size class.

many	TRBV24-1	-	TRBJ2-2	TGTGCCACCAGAGGTCAAAAGGAGACCGGGGAGCTGTTTTTT	CATRGQKETGELFF
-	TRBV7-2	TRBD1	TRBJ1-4	TGTGCCAGCAGCCTACAGGGGAGGGTGGAAAAACTGTTTTTT	CASSLQGRVEKLFF
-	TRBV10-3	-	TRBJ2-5	TGTGCCATCAGTGACCAAGCAGGGTCCGAGACCCAGTACTTC	CAISDQAGSETQYF
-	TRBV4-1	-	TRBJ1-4	TGCGCCAGCAGCCAATTCGCAGGAGATAATGAAAAACTGTTTTTT	CASSQFAGDNEKLFF
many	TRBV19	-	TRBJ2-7	TGTGCCAGTAGTATGGTCGGGGACACCTCCTACGAGCAGTACTTC	CASSMVGDTSYEQYF
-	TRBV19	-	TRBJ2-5	TGTGCCAGTAGTACGGACAGTTCCCAAGAGACCCAGTACTTC	CASSTDSSQETQYF
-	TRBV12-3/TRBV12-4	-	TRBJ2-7	TGTGCCAGCAGTTTGGACCCAGCCTCCTACGAGCAGTACTTC	CASSLDPASYEQYF
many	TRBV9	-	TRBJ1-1	TGTGCCAGCAGCGTAGGACCGAAGCAGACTGAAGCTTTCTTT	CASSVGPKQTEAFF
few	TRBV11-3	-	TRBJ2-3	TGTGCCAGCAGCTTTAACAGGGATAATACGCAGTATTTT	CASSFNRDNTQYF
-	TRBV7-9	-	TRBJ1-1	TGTGCCAGCAGCTTAGGAGGGGGGCGCGGTTCCCCTCAAGCTTTCTTT	CASSLGGGRGSPQAFF
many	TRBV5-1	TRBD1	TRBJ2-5	TGCGCCAGCAGCTCCACAGGGGTCAGACAAGAGACCCAGTACTTC	CASSSTGVRQETQYF
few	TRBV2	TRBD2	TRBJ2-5	TGTGCCAGCAAACCGACTAGCGGGATAGACGAGACCCAGTACTTC	CASKPTSGIDETQYF
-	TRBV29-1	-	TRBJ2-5	TGCAGCGTTGAAACTGGGAATCAAGAGACCCAGTACTTC	CSVETGNQETQYF
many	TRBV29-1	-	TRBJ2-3	TGCAGCGTTGACACGGGCGGAGATACGCAGTATTTT	CSVDTGGDTQYF
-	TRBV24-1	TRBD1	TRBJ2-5	TGTGCCACCAGTGATCCTTGGACAGGGTTGGAGACCCAGTACTTC	CATSDPWTGLETQYF
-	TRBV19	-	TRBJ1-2	TGTGCCAGTAGAGAGGGGGTGACTAACTATGGCTACACCTTC	CASREGVTNYGYTF
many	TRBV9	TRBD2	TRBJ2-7	TGTGCCAGCAGCCCCAGACTAGCGGGAACCTACGAGCAGTACTTC	CASSPRLAGTYEQYF
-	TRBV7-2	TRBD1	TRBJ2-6	TGTGCCAGCAGCCCCTCAGGGGGCAACGTCCTGACTTTC	CASSPSGGNVLTF
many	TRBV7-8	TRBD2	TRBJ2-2	TGTGCCAGCAGCTTATATGGTAGCGGGGCGAACACCGGGGAGCTGTTTTTT	CASSLYGSGANTGELFF
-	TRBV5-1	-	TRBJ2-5	TGCGCCAGCAACCCCGGACAGTTCCAAGAGACCCAGTACTTC	CASNPGQFQETQYF
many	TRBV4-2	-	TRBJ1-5	TGTGCCAGCAGCCAAGACGCAGACCTAAGGCCCCAGCATTTT	CASSQDADLRPQHF
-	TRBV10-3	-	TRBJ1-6	TGTGCCATCAGTGAGGCTACTTCACCCCTCCACTTT	CAISEATSPLHF
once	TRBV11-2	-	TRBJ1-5	TGTGCCAGCAGAGGGGGGGGCTATCAGCCCCAGCATTTT	CASRGGGYQPQHF
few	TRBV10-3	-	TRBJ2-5	TGTGCCAGCAGTCGGAGGGGGCGGCAAGAGACCCAGTACTTC	CASSRRGRQETQYF
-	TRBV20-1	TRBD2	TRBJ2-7	TGCAGTGCTAAAAAGCGGGGGGAAAGCTCCTACGAGCAGTACTTC	CSAKKRGESSYEQYF
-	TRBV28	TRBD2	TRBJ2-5	TGTGCCAGCAGTCCATCTAGCGGGGCATTCCAAGAGACCCAGTACTTC	CASSPSSGAFQETQYF
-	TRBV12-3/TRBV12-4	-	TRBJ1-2	TGTGCCAGCAGTTCCTTTAGGGTTCTTGGAGGCTATGGCTACACCTTC	CASSSFRVLGGYGYTF
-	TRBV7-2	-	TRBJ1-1	TGTGCCAGCAGCGTACCGGACGGGATAGGGCTGGTTCACACTGAAGCTTTCTTT	CASSVPDGIGLVHTEAFF
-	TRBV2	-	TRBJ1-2	TGTGCCAGCAGTGTGGGAGATCTTAAAGATGGCTACACCTTC	CASSVGDLKDGYTF
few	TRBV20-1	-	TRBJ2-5	TGCAGTGCTAGAGAGGTTAGGGCCGGGGAGACCCAGTACTTC	CSAREVRAGETQYF
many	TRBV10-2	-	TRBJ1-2	TGCGCCAGCAGTGACAGCCAAAACTATGGCTACACCTTC	CASSDSQNYGYTF
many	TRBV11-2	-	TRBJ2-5	TGTGCCAGCAGCCCGAGGGGTTGGACGGAAGAGACCCAGTACTTC	CASSPRGWTEETQYF
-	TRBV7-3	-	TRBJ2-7	TGTGCCAGCAGCTTAATTCCAGGCTCCTACGAGCAGTACTTC	CASSLIPGSYEQYF
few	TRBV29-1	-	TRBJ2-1	TGCAGCGTTGCGGAGGGTGTCCATGAGCAGTTCTTC	CSVAEGVHEQFF
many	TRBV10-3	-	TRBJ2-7	TGTGCCATCACCCCTGACGGGAGATCCCACGAGCAGTACTTC	CAITPDGRSHEQYF
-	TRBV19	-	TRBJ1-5	TGTGCCAGCACAGAGCCTAGCAATCAGCCCCAGCATTTT	CASTEPSNQPQHF
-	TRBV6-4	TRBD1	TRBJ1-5	TGTGCCAGCAATCCCACGCGGACAGGGAATCAGCCCCAGCATTTT	CASNPTRTGNQPQHF
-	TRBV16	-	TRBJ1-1	TGTGCCAGCAGCCAATCCCTGGCCACTGAAGCTTTCTTT	CASSQSLATEAFF
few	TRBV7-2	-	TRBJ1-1	TGTGCCAGCAGCTTAATCATCGGTGAAGCTTTCTTT	CASSLIIGEAFF